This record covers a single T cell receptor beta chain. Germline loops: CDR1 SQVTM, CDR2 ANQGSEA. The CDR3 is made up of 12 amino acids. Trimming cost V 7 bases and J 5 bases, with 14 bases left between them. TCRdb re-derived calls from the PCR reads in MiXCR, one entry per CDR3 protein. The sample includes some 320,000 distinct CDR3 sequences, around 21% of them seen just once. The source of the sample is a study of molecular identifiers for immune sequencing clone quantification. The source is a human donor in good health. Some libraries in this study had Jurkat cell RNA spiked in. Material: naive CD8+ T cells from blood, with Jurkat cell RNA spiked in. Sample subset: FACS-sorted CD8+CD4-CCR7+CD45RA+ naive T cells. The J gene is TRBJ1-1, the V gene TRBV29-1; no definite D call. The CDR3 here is CSARDGRTEAFF. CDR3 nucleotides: TGCAGCGCCAGAGACGGGAGGACTGAAGCTTTCTTT.